One sample yielded the 21 T cell receptor beta chains listed below, sequenced in a study of regulatory T cells in long-lasting Graves disease. Time point: persistent/refractory GD, antithyroid drugs over 5 years with positive TRAb. PBMC-extracted RNA yielded the TCR library. Combining iRepertoire HTBI primers with Arm-PCR of CDR3 regions, the authors built TCR beta libraries. TCRdb reprocessed the multiplex PCR reads via MiXCR and lists one record per CDR3 protein. In the table there are roughly 430,000 distinct CDR3 sequences, 21% of which are singletons. Specimen: peripheral blood mononuclear cells (PBMCs), collected when the disease was refractory, from a patient treated with antithyroid drugs. The source of these receptors is a female donor with Graves disease.

Many counts were recorded for this clonotype. The chain uses TRBV15 and TRBJ1-6, with a possible D match to TRBD1 (5 bases). V lost 1 base and J 9 bases, leaving 16 bases between the germline ends. The CDR3 contains 16 residues. Germline assignment: CDR1 LNHNV and CDR2 YYDKDF (reference sequence). The CDR3 coding sequence is TGTGCCACCAGCAGAGCTAGGGACCGTGAGCGTTCACCCCTCCACTTT. It encodes CATSRARDRERSPLHF.

This clonotype was found a few times. For the CDR3, the DNA is TGCGCCAGCAGTGAACGGAGGGGCCCCCCGGGTGAAAAACTGTTTTTT. Translated: CASSERRGPPGEKLFF. The chain recombines TRBV10-2 with TRBJ1-4, with D tentatively TRBD1 (5 bases). Germline assignment: CDR1 WSHSY and CDR2 SAAADI. The CDR3 spans 16 residues. V shed 3 bases and J shed 7 bases, with 18 bases lying between them.

This chain links TRBV19 with TRBJ2-7, with TRBD1 identical over 9 bases. Trimming cost V 3 bases and J 5 bases; bases outside gene matches: 8. CDR1 is LNHDA, CDR2 SQIVND, per germline (reference sequence). CDR3 length: 15 residues. The CDR3 DNA follows: TGTGCCAGTAGTATCATCGGGACAGGGTCCCACGAGCAGTACTTC. Translation gives CASSIIGTGSHEQYF.

This sequence joins TRBV30 and TRBJ2-4; 7 bases are a match to TRBD1. Germline V lookup: CDR1 GTSNPN, CDR2 SVGIG (reference sequence). Germline trimming cut 0 bases from V and 2 bases from J; bases unmatched to any gene: 4. The CDR3 consists of 15 residues. This CDR3 is CAWSVLGQTKNIQYF. The CDR3 bases are TGTGCCTGGAGTGTGTTGGGACAGACCAAAAACATTCAGTACTTC.

This clonotype has at least ten counts. The chain carries TRBV6-1 and TRBJ1-6, with 7 bases fitting TRBD1. The CDR3 contains 13 residues. Trimming at V came to 1 base and at J to 11 bases, leaving 2 bases not matched to a gene. CDR1 MNHNS and CDR2 SASEGT come from the germline V gene. The CDR3 DNA reads as TGTGCCAGCAGTGAAGGACAGGGTCCACCCCTCCACTTT. It is translated as CASSEGQGPPLHF.

This clonotype was seen only a few times. The V call is TRBV28, the J call TRBJ1-6; D remains ambiguous. The CDR3 has 14 amino acids. The germline V gene has CDR1 MDHEN and CDR2 SYDVKM. The V end lost 5 bases, the J end lost 18 bases, and 23 bases lay between the germline ends. As DNA, the CDR3 is TGTGCCAGCAGTCATACTAGAAGGGCAGCCCTCACCCACTTT. Translation: CASSHTRRAALTHF.

To note about this clonotype: This clone may be a read error of a much larger clone one base away. This chain connects TRBV15 to TRBJ2-4; D is possibly TRBD1 or TRBD2 (5 bases each). V lost 0 bases and J lost 15, with 15 bases in between. Germline V lookup: CDR1 LNHNV, CDR2 YYDKDF (reference sequence). This CDR3 comprises 13 residues. The CDR3 DNA sequence: TGTGCCACCAGCAGAGATAGGGGACGCACGGTGTACTTC. Encoded protein: CATSRDRGRTVYF.

This clonotype was counted many times. V and J are TRBV27 and TRBJ1-2; D possibly corresponds to TRBD1 (6 bases). Germline lookup yields CDR1 MNHEY and CDR2 SMNVEV (reference sequence). V was trimmed by 5 bases and J by 7 bases, leaving 17 bases between them. There are 14 residues in the CDR3. Here the CDR3 DNA reads TGTGCCAGCAGTCCTAGACAGCCGGGGGCTGGCTACACCTTC. The encoded protein is CASSPRQPGAGYTF.

This clonotype was counted at least ten times. The chain links TRBV18 to TRBJ1-2; 10 bases match TRBD1. Germline lookup yields CDR1 KGHSH and CDR2 LQKENI. This CDR3 is 13 amino acids long. V shed 2 bases, J shed 7 bases, and the junction held 1 base outside the gene matches. Here the CDR3 reads CASSPGQGVGYTF. CDR3 DNA: TGTGCCAGCTCACCAGGACAGGGGGTTGGCTACACCTTC.

The rearrangement joins TRBV28 to TRBJ2-7; unclear D gene. V was pared by 1 base and J by 1 base, with 8 bases between. Germline CDR1 MDHEN, CDR2 SYDVKM. The CDR3 sequence is 14 residues long. CDR3 residues: CASSLLSLSYEQYF. The CDR3 region has the DNA TGTGCCAGCAGTTTATTGTCCCTATCCTACGAGCAGTACTTC.

V is TRBV19 and J is TRBJ2-7; 10 bases map to TRBD2. Per the germline V gene, CDR1 is LNHDA and CDR2 is SQIVND (reference sequence). The CDR3 covers 17 residues. V shed 4 bases, J shed 2 bases, and the junction held 11 bases outside the gene matches. In DNA, the CDR3 is TGTGCCAGTAGTAAACGGAATTCAGCGGGAGGGCCCTACGAGCAGTACTTC. Translation: CASSKRNSAGGPYEQYF.

This clonotype occurred many times. V usage is TRBV2 and J usage is TRBJ1-1, with TRBD1 matching 7 bases. This CDR3 has 14 residues. CDR1 and CDR2 (germline): SNHLY, FYNNEI. V gave up 7 bases and J gave up 2 bases; unmatched junction bases: 7. The CDR3 region has the DNA TGTGCCAGCACCGCGACAGGGAAAAACACTGAAGCTTTCTTT. This codes for CASTATGKNTEAFF.

The V and J genes are TRBV5-1 and TRBJ1-1; 7 bases align to TRBD1. Germline assignment: CDR1 SGHRS and CDR2 YFSETQ. The V and J ends lost 3 bases and 6 bases, in that order; junction bases with no gene match: 11. The CDR3 contains 15 residues. Here the CDR3 DNA reads TGCGCCAGCAGCTGGGACGGACAGGCTTACCCTGAAGCTTTCTTT. Residues: CASSWDGQAYPEAFF.

This clonotype was detected ten times or more. J is TRBJ2-7 and V is TRBV11-3; tentatively, D is TRBD2 (6 bases). Germline V lookup: CDR1 SGHNT, CDR2 YENEEA. Between the trimmed V and J ends, which lost 1 base and 0 bases, there was a span of 13 bases. This CDR3 has 16 amino acids. The CDR3 nucleotides read TGTGCCAGCAGCTTAGCCGGGACTGAGAGCTCCTACGAGCAGTACTTC. Amino acid sequence: CASSLAGTESSYEQYF.

The chain links TRBV12-3 or TRBV12-4 to TRBJ2-3; D not certain. The CDR3 covers 14 residues. V lost 5 bases and J lost 2, with 11 bases in between. CDR3 DNA: TGTGCCAGCAGTACTCAGGAGTTCACAGATACGCAGTATTTT. The encoded protein is CASSTQEFTDTQYF.

This chain joins TRBV27 and TRBJ1-4; 7 bases align to TRBD1. Germline V lookup: CDR1 MNHEY, CDR2 SMNVEV (reference sequence). This CDR3 has 16 amino acids. J gave up 8 bases and V 7 bases, and 16 bases lay outside the gene matches. CDR3 region: CASTETPTGNMEKLFF. The CDR3 region has the DNA TGTGCCAGCACCGAAACGCCGACAGGGAATATGGAAAAACTGTTTTTT.

This chain uses TRBV4-1 with TRBJ2-5; 9 positions match TRBD1. The germline CDR1 and CDR2 sequences are MGHRA and YSYEKL. With V trimmed by 1 base and J by 2 bases, 5 bases remained unmatched. The CDR3 totals 16 residues. CDR3 residues: CASSQGPDRGQETQYF. The CDR3 bases are TGCGCCAGCAGCCAAGGGCCCGACAGGGGGCAAGAGACCCAGTACTTC.

This clonotype occurred many times. The chain uses TRBV28 and TRBJ2-6; D gene uncertain. The CDR3 has 17 residues. The germline V gene encodes CDR1 MDHEN and CDR2 SYDVKM. V was shortened by 6 bases and J by 0 bases, with 15 bases between the two germline ends. DNA of the CDR3: TGTGCCAGCAGCCAGCACCCAAGTTTCTCTGGGGCCAACGTCCTGACTTTC. The encoded protein is CASSQHPSFSGANVLTF.

This clonotype was seen at least ten times. Written as DNA, the CDR3 is TGTGCCAGCAGCCCTGAAGCATACCAAGAGACCCAGTACTTC. It specifies CASSPEAYQETQYF. The chain links TRBV11-2 to TRBJ2-5, with D hard to call. With 5 bases removed from V and 0 bases from J, the gap between germline ends came to 10 bases. The CDR3 covers 14 residues. The germline V gene has CDR1 SGHAT and CDR2 FQNNGV.

This clonotype was counted between two and nine times. In DNA, the CDR3 is TGTGCCAGCACCGTCGGGGAGAACACTGAAGCTTTCTTT. This encodes CASTVGENTEAFF. The V call is TRBV5-6, the J call TRBJ1-1; D is ambiguous. The CDR3 spans 13 residues. With 6 bases removed from V and 1 base from J, the gap between germline ends came to 10 bases. Per the germline V gene, CDR1 is SGHDT and CDR2 is YYEEEE.

This chain joins TRBV15 and TRBJ1-1; TRBD1 agrees at 8 bases. The germline gives CDR1 LNHNV, CDR2 YYDKDF (reference sequence). This CDR3 spans 16 amino acids. Germline trimming cut 0 bases from V and 4 bases from J; bases unmatched to any gene: 7. The CDR3 loop is CATSRDRQGRVTEAFF. The CDR3 coding sequence is TGTGCCACCAGCAGAGATAGACAGGGGCGAGTCACTGAAGCTTTCTTT.